This TCR beta chain originates from a study of response to subunit inactivated influenza vaccine. Study-level points and caveats: The study's authors posited that every seasonal influenza vaccination enlists few new T cells.

In its sample, this clonotype was seen a few times. What it recognizes is unknown. The CDR3 length is 14 residues. The V gene lost 3 bases and the J gene lost 3 bases, with 12 bases spanning the gap. Each CDR3 protein gets one entry after TCRdb re-called the RT-PCR reads with MiXCR. The sample holds approximately 680,000 distinct CDR3 sequences, about 15% seen once. The J gene is TRBJ2-7, the V gene TRBV12-3 or TRBV12-4, with D uncertain. Here the sequenced sample was PBMCs from blood, taken 11 to 12 days after vaccination. The clonotype originates from a man aged 50 to 60 who received an inactivated influenza vaccine. The CDR3 is CASSFTSTNYEQYF. CDR3 coding DNA: TGTGCCAGCAGTTTCACCAGTACTAACTACGAGCAGTACTTC.